The clone carrying this TCR beta chain was counted between two and nine times. The source of the sample is a study of blood T cell repertoires in COVID-19. Whole-study context: Specimens from acute and convalescent COVID-19 originated in the United States, Italy and Spain. T cells, B-cell-depleted T cells, or PBMCs provided the cDNA or gDNA that served as material.

How the authors handled the data: Reference gene primers were amplified, and this amplification served to estimate nucleated cell counts. Produced via immunoSEQ multiplex PCR; TCRdb's table is partial and in-frame only. The D gene and trimming were derived from the DNA, and the V and J assignments and clone size from that table. The data show some 90,000 clones, 75% to 85% seen once. The germline V gene encodes CDR1 LGHDT and CDR2 YNNKEL (reference sequence). Trimming pared 0 bases from V and 12 bases from J, leaving 8 bases between. The CDR3 length is 11 residues. Sequencing was performed on peripheral blood. This chain uses TRBV3-1 (or the pseudogene TRBV3-2) with TRBJ1-2, with D unclear. The sequence was collected from a woman in her 70s with acute or convalescent COVID-19. CDR3 nucleotides: TGTGCCAGCAGCCAAGATGGGCCAAACACCTTC. It codes for CASSQDGPNTF.